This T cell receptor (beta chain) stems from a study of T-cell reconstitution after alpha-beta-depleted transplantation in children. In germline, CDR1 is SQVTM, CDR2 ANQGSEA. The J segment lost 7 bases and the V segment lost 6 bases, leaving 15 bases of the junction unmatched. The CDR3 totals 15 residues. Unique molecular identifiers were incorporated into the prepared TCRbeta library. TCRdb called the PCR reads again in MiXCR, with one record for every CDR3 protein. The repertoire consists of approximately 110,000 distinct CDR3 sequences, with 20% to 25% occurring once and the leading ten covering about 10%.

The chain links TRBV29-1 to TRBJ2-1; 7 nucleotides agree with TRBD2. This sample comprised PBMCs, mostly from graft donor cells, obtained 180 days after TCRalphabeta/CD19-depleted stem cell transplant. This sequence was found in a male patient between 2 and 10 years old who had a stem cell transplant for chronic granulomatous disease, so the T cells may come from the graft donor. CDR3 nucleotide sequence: TGCAGCGTCGGAGGCGGGGGAAGGAATTTGAATGAGCAGTTCTTC. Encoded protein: CSVGGGGRNLNEQFF.